The 9 T cell receptor beta chains in this list originate from one sample, sequenced in a study of blood T cell repertoires in COVID-19 (TCRdb year 2020). The library was made by the immunoSEQ multiplex PCR assay. TCRdb stores this immuneACCESS table with in-frame sequences only. Part of the clones is absent; in the studies checked, under half of the shortfall reflects unresolved V genes, and no reason is known for the rest. Present in this sample are 300,000 to 450,000 clones, approximately 89% of which were seen just once. Jointly, the top ten make up 3.9% of the sample. The source material was peripheral blood. The receptor source for this set is an older woman with COVID-19, enrolled during active disease.

This chain joins TRBV6-6 and TRBJ1-2, with 9 bases that match TRBD1. This CDR3 is 15 amino acids long. The germline V gene encodes CDR1 MNHNY and CDR2 SVGAGI (reference sequence). After removal of 6 bases from V and 5 bases from J, the junction contained 10 bases not matched to a gene. CDR3 sequence reads: CASSPGQGRGYGYTF. In DNA, the CDR3 is TGTGCCAGCAGCCCTGGACAGGGGCGTGGGTATGGCTACACCTTC.

The chain links TRBV7-2 to TRBJ1-1; 7 nucleotides align to TRBD1. CDR1 SGHTA and CDR2 FQGNSA come from the germline V gene. The CDR3 is 13 amino acids. J was trimmed by 4 bases and V by 5 bases; bases with no gene match: 4. In DNA form, the CDR3 reads TGTGCCAGCAGCGCGACAGGGCTCACTGAAGCTTTCTTT. Residues: CASSATGLTEAFF.

The chain is built from TRBV7-3 and TRBJ1-2, with TRBD1 as a possible D gene (6 bases). Looked up from germline, CDR1 is SGHTA and CDR2 is FQGTGA. V lost 0 bases and J lost 8, with 13 bases in between. CDR3 length: 14 amino acids. The CDR3 nucleotides are TGTGCCAGCAGCTTAACCGGACAGCTCGGGGGCTACACCTTC. Protein product: CASSLTGQLGGYTF.

The V gene is TRBV21-1, the J gene TRBJ2-2; the table's D call, TRBD1, has no DNA check behind it. TRBV21-1 is recorded as a pseudogene. This CDR3 contains 15 residues. The CDR3 nucleotides are TGTGCCAGCAGCAATGGACAAACGTCCGGCGGGGAGCTGTTTTTT. Its protein is CASSNGQTSGGELFF.

The CDR3 spells CASSQRGGRDEQFF. CDR3 nucleotide sequence: TGTGCCAGCAGTCAGCGGGGGGGCCGGGATGAGCAGTTCTTC. The J gene is TRBJ2-1, the V gene TRBV7-2, with TRBD2 matching over 10 bases. The germline CDR1 and CDR2 sequences are SGHTA and FQGNSA. The CDR3 covers 14 residues. The V and J ends lost 6 bases and 8 bases, in that order; junction bases with no gene match: 7.

The genes are TRBV4-1 and TRBJ2-2; the match to TRBD1 covers 8 bases. The CDR3 contains 16 residues. CDR1 is MGHRA, CDR2 YSYEKL, per germline. V shed 4 bases, J shed 0 bases, and the junction held 4 bases outside the gene matches. The CDR3 loop is CASSPRQGPNTGELFF. The CDR3 DNA is TGCGCCAGCAGCCCGCGACAGGGGCCGAACACCGGGGAGCTGTTTTTT.

The chain is built from TRBV20-1 and TRBJ1-2; a weak D match, TRBD1 (5 bases). Trimming removed 3 bases from V and 4 bases from J, with 12 bases in between. The germline gives CDR1 DFQATT, CDR2 SNEGSKA (reference sequence). This CDR3 is built from 13 residues. CDR3 amino acids: CSASKGRGYGYTF. For the CDR3, the DNA is TGCAGTGCTAGTAAGGGGCGCGGCTATGGCTACACCTTC.

This sequence joins TRBV28 and TRBJ2-5; 8 nucleotides line up with TRBD2. The germline gives CDR1 MDHEN, CDR2 SYDVKM. This CDR3 is 15 amino acids long. The trim removed 4 bases at V and 3 bases at J, leaving 7 bases unmatched. As DNA, the CDR3 is TGTGCCAGCAGTTCGACTAGCGCGGGGAAAGAGACCCAGTACTTC. It specifies CASSSTSAGKETQYF.

This rearrangement joins TRBV5-1 to TRBJ2-2; 10 bases line up with TRBD2. The CDR3 length is 16 residues. The J segment lost 4 bases and the V segment lost 1 base, leaving 4 bases of the junction unmatched. Germline loops: CDR1 SGHRS, CDR2 YFSETQ. CDR3 sequence: CASSLFQREGTGELFF. CDR3 DNA sequence: TGCGCCAGCAGCTTGTTTCAGCGGGAGGGCACCGGGGAGCTGTTTTTT. Supplemented by reference TRBV5-1 and TRBJ2-2, the full variable domain reads KAGVTQTPRYLIKTRGQQVTLSCSPISGHRSVSWYQQTPGQGLQFLFEYFSETQRNKGNFPGRFSGRQFSNSRSEMNVSTLELGDSALYLCASSLFQREGTGELFFGEGSRLTVL.